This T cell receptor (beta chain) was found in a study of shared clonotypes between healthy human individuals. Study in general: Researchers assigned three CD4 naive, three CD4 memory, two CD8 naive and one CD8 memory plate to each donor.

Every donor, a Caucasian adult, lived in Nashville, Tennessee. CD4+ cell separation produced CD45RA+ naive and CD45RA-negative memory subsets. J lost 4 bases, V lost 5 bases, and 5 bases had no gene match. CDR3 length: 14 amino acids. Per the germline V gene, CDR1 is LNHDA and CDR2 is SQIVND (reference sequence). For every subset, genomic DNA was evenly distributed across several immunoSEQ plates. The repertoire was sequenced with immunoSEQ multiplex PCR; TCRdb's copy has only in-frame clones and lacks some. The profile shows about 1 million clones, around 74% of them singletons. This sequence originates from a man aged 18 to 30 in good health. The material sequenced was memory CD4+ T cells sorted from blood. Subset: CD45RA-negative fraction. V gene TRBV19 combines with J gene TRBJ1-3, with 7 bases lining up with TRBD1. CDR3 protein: CASSPQGTGNTIYF. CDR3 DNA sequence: TGTGCCAGTAGTCCACAGGGGACGGGAAACACCATATATTTT.